Listed below are T cell receptor beta chains from one sample, sequenced in a study of blood T cell repertoires in COVID-19. Assay: immunoSEQ multiplex PCR; the TCRdb copy retains only in-frame clones and omits some. This sample has roughly 200,000 clones; 82% occur once, and the top ten carry 7.8%. Sequenced input: peripheral blood. These receptors originate from a woman aged 60-75 years with COVID-19, enrolled during active disease. Both conserved end residues are part of each CDR3. The order of the fields is clone size, V gene, J gene, D gene, CDR3 protein. The D gene is left open where the match is weak. Clone size, where shown, is once, few, many, or a class for clones that have expanded.

.	TRBV7-9	TRBJ1-1	.	CASSLAAENTEAFF
.	TRBV25-1	TRBJ2-5	TRBD2	CASSEWSGGADETQYF
once	TRBV6-5	TRBJ1-2	.	CASSYSRATNYGYTF
.	TRBV9	TRBJ1-6	.	CASSEGSNSPLHF
.	TRBV5-1	TRBJ2-1	TRBD2	CASSVGTSGNNEQFF
.	TRBV28	TRBJ1-4	.	CASRREEGVNEKLFF
.	TRBV3-1/TRBV3-2	TRBJ2-1	.	CASSQERLAYNEQFF
many	TRBV18	TRBJ1-2	.	CASSPTADYGYTF
.	TRBV18	TRBJ1-4	.	CASSRRAATNEKLFF
.	TRBV7-3	TRBJ2-2	.	CASSIPTEAGELFF
once	TRBV7-8	TRBJ2-5	.	CASSRRSGPYQETQYF
many	TRBV10-3	TRBJ2-2	.	CAISEYPGTGELFF
few	TRBV29-1	TRBJ2-3	TRBD2	CSVEKPTTLAGGPHVPGTQYF
once	TRBV13	TRBJ2-2	TRBD2	CASSPYTSGRYTNTGELFF
few	TRBV4-2	TRBJ1-3	.	CASSQRSSILSGNTIYF
.	TRBV9	TRBJ2-5	.	CASSPRTGQETQYF
few	TRBV27	TRBJ2-2	TRBD2	CASSSTSGRARTGELFF
few	TRBV7-9	TRBJ1-1	TRBD1	CASSLGQPNTEAFF
.	TRBV2	TRBJ1-2	TRBD1	CASSEGQGARGYTF
.	TRBV7-9	TRBJ2-1	TRBD2	CASSPWWAGVNEQFF
.	TRBV5-1	TRBJ1-6	TRBD1	CASSLAGGQGSPLHF
few	TRBV21-1	TRBJ1-1	.	CASSRQGAGTEAFF
.	TRBV14	TRBJ2-5	TRBD2	CASSQSLLTAGEETQYF
few	TRBV6-5	TRBJ2-1	.	CASSSPGLFNEQFF
.	TRBV7-2	TRBJ2-3	TRBD2	CASSLEASGGMATDTQYF
.	TRBV27	TRBJ1-2	TRBD1	CASSITTGNYGYTF
.	TRBV5-6	TRBJ2-2	TRBD1	CASSFHDRDTGELFF
.	TRBV6-2/TRBV6-3	TRBJ2-2	TRBD2	CASSPLASGPYTGELFF
few	TRBV11-2	TRBJ2-5	TRBD1	CASSLGTGQETQYF
.	TRBV6-5	TRBJ1-2	TRBD1	CASSYFGTGINYGYTF
.	TRBV7-9	TRBJ2-3	.	CASSPITGGGGTDTQYF
.	TRBV21-1	TRBJ2-5	.	CASRETLAEFEETQYF
.	TRBV2	TRBJ2-4	.	CASSEALPGTKNIQYF
.	TRBV9	TRBJ2-2	TRBD1	CASSLFRDSDANTGELFF
.	TRBV3-1/TRBV3-2	TRBJ1-1	.	CASSQERRGAFF
.	TRBV29-1	TRBJ2-3	TRBD2	CSVEGLAGLPSTDTQYF
.	TRBV9	TRBJ2-1	.	CASSVGLAGSNEQFF
.	TRBV9	TRBJ2-3	TRBD2	CASSVGDGSRLAITDTQYF
few	TRBV7-2	TRBJ1-6	TRBD1	CASSRGQGNNSPLHF
.	TRBV19	TRBJ2-5	.	CASSWASEGETQYF
.	TRBV6-5	TRBJ2-1	TRBD1	CASSRDRVSYNEQFF
.	TRBV28	TRBJ1-1	.	CASSFLIAGGIIDLNTEAFF
.	TRBV5-1	TRBJ2-2	TRBD1	CASSSSGGSPGELFF
.	TRBV10-3	TRBJ1-5	TRBD1	CAISGEVGTVVQPQHF
few	TRBV7-9	TRBJ2-7	.	CASSLGQGFAYEQYF
.	TRBV5-1	TRBJ1-6	.	CASSNGRRSSYNSPLHF
.	TRBV19	TRBJ2-2	.	CASSSHPLDGELFF
.	TRBV7-9	TRBJ1-1	TRBD1	CASSSGTGAIAEAFF
.	TRBV7-3	TRBJ1-1	.	CASSPGPGNTEAFF
.	TRBV5-1	TRBJ2-7	.	CASSLGGLREQYF
.	TRBV19	TRBJ1-6	TRBD1	CASSKLPGTALNSPLHF
.	TRBV7-6	TRBJ2-7	.	CASSLDVQAGGVLYF
.	TRBV30	TRBJ1-6	.	CAWSSGFSPLHF
.	TRBV3-1/TRBV3-2	TRBJ1-1	.	CASSQESGIMNTEAFF
few	TRBV19	TRBJ2-5	TRBD2	CASSMRGGGASGETQYF